This TCR beta chain was captured in a study of blood T cell repertoires in COVID-19. Study-wide background: Sources were T cells, B-cell-depleted T cells, or PBMCs; the material itself was cDNA or gDNA.

In the authors' methods: Reference gene primer amplification gave nucleated cell count estimates. Assay used: immunoSEQ multiplex PCR; TCRdb lists only in-frame clones, some missing. That table furnishes V, J and clone size, whereas the DNA furnished D and trimming. The sample lists roughly 300,000 clones; around 85% were seen once. Participants reported their clinical history, and cohort assignment relied on those reports. What was sequenced was PBMCs or T cells enriched from blood (not recorded which). The source of this sequence is a woman between 40 and 55 years old with acute COVID-19.

CDR3 region: CASSARLADTQYF. The CDR3 region has the DNA TGTGCCAGCAGCGCCAGACTAGCAGATACGCAGTATTTT. V usage is TRBV7-2 and J usage is TRBJ2-3; weak D call: TRBD2 (6 bases). Germline values: CDR1 SGHTA, CDR2 FQGNSA. CDR3 size: 13 residues. Trimming took off 5 bases at V and 4 bases at J, with 10 bases between the two ends.